The 28 T cell receptor beta chains listed next were all sequenced from one sample in a study of shared clonotypes between healthy human individuals. This table comes from immunoSEQ multiplex PCR, and its TCRdb copy is limited to in-frame clones, with some not included. The sample shows a few million clones, around nine tenths of them seen only once. Sample: naive CD4+ T cells sorted from blood. Noted subset: CD45RA+ positively selected. The receptors were sampled from a man aged 18-30 years in good health.

The chain carries TRBV6-1 and TRBJ2-6; the D is unclear. The V gene lost 0 bases and the J gene lost 0 bases, with 15 bases spanning the gap. CDR1 and CDR2 from the germline V gene are MNHNS and SASEGT. The CDR3 has 19 residues. The CDR3 nucleotides read TGTGCCAGCAGTGAAGCGCGGCTTTCTACTCTCTCTGGGGCCAACGTCCTGACTTTC. This gives the protein CASSEARLSTLSGANVLTF.

This sequence joins TRBV2 and TRBJ1-2, with D uncertain. The germline V gene has CDR1 SNHLY and CDR2 FYNNEI. CDR3 length equals 16 residues. Trimming removed 3 bases at V and 2 bases at J, with 16 bases between. This CDR3 is CASSDYRMTANYGYTF. CDR3 DNA: TGTGCCAGCAGTGACTACAGAATGACGGCGAACTATGGCTACACCTTC.

V usage is TRBV5-1 and J usage is TRBJ1-5, with D uncertain. Trimming removed 0 bases at V and 0 bases at J, with 7 bases between. The CDR3 sequence is 15 residues long. CDR1 SGHRS and CDR2 YFSETQ come from the germline V gene. The CDR3 is CASSLGDYSNQPQHF. CDR3 sequence (DNA): TGCGCCAGCAGCTTGGGAGATTATAGCAATCAGCCCCAGCATTTT.

V usage is TRBV5-4 and J usage is TRBJ2-5; no clear D. Germline CDR1 reads SGHNT; CDR2 reads YYREEE (reference sequence). This CDR3 has 14 residues. The V and J ends lost 1 base and 5 bases respectively, with 12 bases between them. CDR3 DNA sequence: TGTGCCAGCAGCTTGACGCTAGGTGGGGAGACCCAGTACTTC. Translating it yields CASSLTLGGETQYF.

The chain employs TRBV18 and TRBJ1-1; unclear D gene. CDR3 length: 14 residues. With 3 bases removed from V and 6 bases from J, the gap between germline ends came to 14 bases. From germline, CDR1 is KGHSH and CDR2 LQKENI. The CDR3 loop is CASSPSLTGAEAFF. The CDR3 nucleotides are TGTGCCAGCTCACCTTCATTAACCGGGGCTGAAGCTTTCTTT.

This chain links TRBV6-6 with TRBJ1-3; D call uncertain. There are 14 residues in the CDR3. The V gene lost 5 bases and the J gene lost 2 bases, with 10 bases spanning the gap. Germline CDR1 MNHNY, CDR2 SVGAGI (reference sequence). Here the CDR3 DNA reads TGTGCCAGCAGTCAACCGGGAGCTGGAAACACCATATATTTT. Translating it yields CASSQPGAGNTIYF.

The V gene is TRBV9, the J gene TRBJ1-1; no reliable D call. Per the germline V gene, CDR1 is SGDLS and CDR2 is YYNGEE. The V end was cut by 3 bases, the J end by 1 base, with 10 bases between. The CDR3 consists of 14 residues. CDR3 in DNA: TGTGCCAGCAGCGCCCAAACAGAGAACACTGAAGCTTTCTTT. It translates to CASSAQTENTEAFF.

The rearrangement joins TRBV6-1 to TRBJ1-6; 7 bases match TRBD1. The junction had 6 bases not matched to a gene; V was cut back by 4 bases and J by 9 bases. The CDR3 totals 14 residues. CDR1 is MNHNS, CDR2 SASEGT, per germline. The CDR3 region is CASSAGGGSSPLHF. CDR3 sequence (DNA): TGTGCCAGCAGTGCAGGGGGAGGCTCTTCACCCCTCCACTTT.

The V call is TRBV19, the J call TRBJ2-7, with 9 bases matching TRBD1. Germline V lookup: CDR1 LNHDA, CDR2 SQIVND (reference sequence). This CDR3 comprises 16 residues. V shed 1 base, J shed 6 bases, and the junction held 10 bases outside the gene matches. CDR3 nucleotide sequence: TGTGCCAGTAGTATAGCCCCGGGGACAGGGTATGGCGAGCAGTACTTC. Protein: CASSIAPGTGYGEQYF.

V is TRBV10-3 and J is TRBJ2-2, with D perhaps TRBD1 (6 bases). There are 13 residues in the CDR3. With 6 bases removed from V and 6 bases from J, the gap between germline ends came to 11 bases. Germline lookup yields CDR1 ENHRY and CDR2 SYGVKD. This CDR3 reads CAISRQESGELFF. Written as DNA, the CDR3 is TGTGCCATCAGCCGACAGGAATCCGGGGAGCTGTTTTTT.

The chain combines TRBV18 with TRBJ2-5, with 7 nucleotides matching TRBD2. The CDR3 runs to 15 residues. Trimming took 3 bases from V and 4 from J; bases not matched to a gene: 8. Germline V gene sequence: CDR1 KGHSH, CDR2 LQKENI. CDR3 loop: CASSPPSAGAETQYF. The CDR3 nucleotides are TGTGCCAGCTCACCCCCCTCCGCGGGAGCAGAGACCCAGTACTTC.

This clone is a singleton in its sample. The CDR3 coding sequence is TGCGCCAGCAGCCAAGATCCAGGGGGCGTCACCGGGGAGCTGTTTTTT. Its protein is CASSQDPGGVTGELFF. This chain connects TRBV4-1 to TRBJ2-2; 8 bases are a match to TRBD1. The CDR3 is 16 amino acids. The germline gives CDR1 MGHRA, CDR2 YSYEKL. V gave up 0 bases and J gave up 4 bases; unmatched junction bases: 4.

The chain joins TRBV4-2 to TRBJ1-3, with D possibly being TRBD1 (5 bases). Germline lookup yields CDR1 LGHNA and CDR2 YNFKEQ. V lost 0 bases and J lost 0, with 15 bases in between. The CDR3 spans 18 residues. CDR3 sequence reads: CASSQDTTGGDSGNTIYF. DNA of the CDR3: TGTGCCAGCAGCCAAGATACAACGGGGGGGGACTCTGGAAACACCATATATTTT.

The CDR3 sequence: CASSPLGSQDTDTQYF. DNA of the CDR3: TGCGCCAGCAGCCCACTCGGAAGTCAGGACACAGATACGCAGTATTTT. The chain is built from TRBV5-1 and TRBJ2-3; D not certain. Germline assignment: CDR1 SGHRS and CDR2 YFSETQ. This CDR3 is 16 amino acids long. V lost 4 bases and J lost 2, with 17 bases in between.

The chain carries TRBV7-2 and TRBJ2-1; 12 nucleotides align to TRBD1. CDR3 length: 15 amino acids. The V and J ends lost 5 bases and 9 bases, in that order; junction bases with no gene match: 8. The germline gives CDR1 SGHTA, CDR2 FQGNSA. Here the CDR3 DNA reads TGTGCCAGCAGCGGGCGGGGACAGGGGGCCGGTGAGCAGTTCTTC. Translation: CASSGRGQGAGEQFF.

J is TRBJ2-1 and V is TRBV11-3; the D is unclear. Germline CDR1 reads SGHNT; CDR2 reads YENEEA. The CDR3 consists of 15 residues. The V gene lost 1 base and the J gene lost 6 bases, with 13 bases spanning the gap. As DNA, the CDR3 is TGTGCCAGCAGCTTAGTTTCGGGCGGCTCCAATGAGCAGTTCTTC. Translated: CASSLVSGGSNEQFF.

The V gene is TRBV7-8, the J gene TRBJ2-5; 14 nucleotides align to TRBD2. V lost 5 bases and J lost 5; bases outside the gene matches: 10. CDR1 and CDR2 from the germline V gene are SGHVS and FQNEAQ. This CDR3 is built from 17 residues. CDR3 amino acids: CASSLGTSGSGAETQYF. The CDR3 bases are TGTGCCAGCAGCCTCGGGACTAGCGGGAGTGGGGCGGAGACCCAGTACTTC.

This sequence joins TRBV6-5 and TRBJ2-5; no definite D call. Per the germline V gene, CDR1 is MNHEY and CDR2 is SVGAGI. V dropped 4 bases and J dropped 3 bases, with 15 bases sitting between them. The CDR3 is 15 residues long. The CDR3 DNA is TGTGCCAGCAGTTTGGGTTTAGCCTCCAAAGAGACCCAGTACTTC. Its protein is CASSLGLASKETQYF.

The V and J genes are TRBV29-1 and TRBJ1-1, with D uncertain. The CDR3 length is 13 residues. CDR1 is SQVTM, CDR2 ANQGSEA, per germline. The ends were cut back, 5 bases at V and 1 base at J, with 11 bases in the middle. The CDR3 sequence is CSVFRLWNTEAFF. The DNA for the CDR3 is TGCAGCGTTTTTAGACTCTGGAACACTGAAGCTTTCTTT.

This clone came up once. CDR3: CASKVSAANYGYTF. In DNA form, the CDR3 reads TGCGCCAGCAAAGTGTCGGCAGCCAACTATGGCTACACCTTC. The gene calls are TRBV5-1 and TRBJ1-2; no reliable D call. The germline CDR1 and CDR2 sequences are SGHRS and YFSETQ. This CDR3 comprises 14 residues. Trimming took 6 bases from V and 2 from J, leaving 14 bases between them.

The chain combines TRBV6-5 with TRBJ1-5, with 11 bases identical to TRBD1. The germline V gene encodes CDR1 MNHEY and CDR2 SVGAGI. The CDR3 consists of 15 residues. Trimming removed 8 bases from V and 1 base from J; junction bases left unmatched: 4. CDR3 coding DNA: TGTGCCAGCCGTGGACAGGGGGCGAGCAATCAGCCCCAGCATTTT. Its protein product is CASRGQGASNQPQHF.

This rearrangement joins TRBV30 to TRBJ1-6, with D possibly being TRBD1 (6 bases). Germline CDR1 and CDR2: GTSNPN and SVGIG (reference sequence). This CDR3 comprises 15 residues. Trimming pared 4 bases from V and 1 base from J, leaving 11 bases between. The CDR3 here is CAWNTQGSYNSPLHF. The DNA for the CDR3 is TGTGCCTGGAACACACAGGGTTCCTATAATTCACCCCTCCACTTT.

A note on this clone: Different DNA sequences within this sample yield the same CDR3. J is TRBJ2-1 and V is TRBV5-4; no reliable D call. The CDR3 spans 14 residues. V was cut by 4 bases and J by 0 bases, with 8 bases left in between. Per the germline V gene, CDR1 is SGHNT and CDR2 is YYREEE (reference sequence). In DNA, the CDR3 is TGTGCCAGCAGCACCCAGACCTCCTACAATGAGCAGTTCTTC. Its translation: CASSTQTSYNEQFF. Using reference TRBV5-4 and TRBJ2-1 for the parts outside the CDR3, the full variable domain is ETGVTQSPTHLIKTRGQQVTLRCSSQSGHNTVSWYQQALGQGPQFIFQYYREEENGRGNFPPRFSGLQFPNYSSELNVNALELDDSALYLCASSTQTSYNEQFFGPGTRLTVL.

V usage is TRBV7-6 and J usage is TRBJ2-7, with D perhaps TRBD2 (7 bases). CDR1 SGHVS and CDR2 FNYEAQ come from the germline V gene. Trimming cost V 1 base and J 3 bases, with 16 bases left between them. CDR3 length: 16 residues. Here the CDR3 DNA reads TGTGCCAGCAGCTTAGGTGGTGGGGGGGCAGGCTACGAGCAGTACTTC. It yields the protein CASSLGGGGAGYEQYF.

CDR3 in DNA: TGTGCCAGCAGCAATCCGAGACAGTCGTTATTGGGCTATGGCTACACCTTC. It specifies CASSNPRQSLLGYGYTF. The chain links TRBV21-1 to TRBJ1-2; the D call in the table, TRBD1, was not verified against the DNA. TRBV21-1 is an annotated pseudogene. There are 17 residues in the CDR3.

The chain combines TRBV28 with TRBJ1-6, with TRBD1 as a possible D gene (6 bases). The CDR3 loop spans 14 amino acids. The V gene's germline CDR1 is MDHEN and CDR2 SYDVKM. Trimming pared 6 bases from V and 4 bases from J, leaving 10 bases between. CDR3 protein: CASSRTVYNSPLHF. The CDR3 DNA reads as TGTGCCAGCAGCCGGACAGTGTATAATTCACCCCTCCACTTT.

The chain combines TRBV19 with TRBJ1-4; tentative D call: TRBD1 (5 bases). Per germline, CDR1 LNHDA and CDR2 SQIVND (reference sequence). This CDR3 is 17 amino acids long. Trimming removed 6 bases at V and 0 bases at J, with 17 bases between. Here the CDR3 reads CASSPQGGRATNEKLFF. The CDR3 nucleotides are TGTGCCAGTAGCCCTCAGGGTGGGAGGGCAACTAATGAAAAACTGTTTTTT.

The V and J genes are TRBV7-3 and TRBJ2-5; TRBD2 is a possible D gene (7 bases). From germline, CDR1 is SGHTA and CDR2 FQGTGA. This CDR3 has 15 residues. Trimming left V 2 bases short and J 5 bases short, with 15 bases between. Here the CDR3 reads CASSLGGGQWETQYF. CDR3 sequence (DNA): TGTGCCAGCAGCTTAGGCGGGGGCCAATGGGAGACCCAGTACTTC.